A single sample gave rise to the 29 T cell receptor beta chains below, sequenced in a study of human T cells and chemical hapten exposure. The time point: patch test 2, 6 weeks after DPC sensitization. Documented treatment: therapeutic diphenylcyclopropenone sensitization with weekly scalp DPC. From the RACE reads, TCRdb called clonotypes with MiXCR, one entry per CDR3 protein. The sample lists under 100,000 distinct CDR3 sequences, more than 9% seen once, with around 5% in the top ten. Material: whole blood, obtained in connection with sensitization to the hapten diphenylcyclopropenone (DPC). The receptors were sampled from a woman aged 50 to 60 with alopecia areata. Some clones in this sample may be carry-over from other donors' samples.

The chain links TRBV28 to TRBJ2-6; TRBD2 matches 7 bases. The junction had 3 bases not matched to a gene; V was cut back by 2 bases and J by 2 bases. The CDR3 length is 16 residues. The germline gives CDR1 MDHEN, CDR2 SYDVKM. DNA of the CDR3: TGTGCCAGCAGTTTAGTGGGGACTACTGGGGCCAACGTCCTGACTTTC. Translated: CASSLVGTTGANVLTF.

This clonotype was seen ten or more times. CDR3 DNA sequence: TGTGCCAGCAGCTTAGATCGCTCGGCGAGGACCGGGGAGCTGTTTTTT. It specifies CASSLDRSARTGELFF. The J gene is TRBJ2-2, the V gene TRBV7-8; D call uncertain. The CDR3 has 16 residues. Trimming cost V 1 base and J 5 bases, with 14 bases left between them. Per the germline V gene, CDR1 is SGHVS and CDR2 is FQNEAQ.

V is TRBV6-6 and J is TRBJ1-1; TRBD1 might be the D (5 bases). V dropped 7 bases and J dropped 2 bases, with 14 bases sitting between them. The CDR3 loop spans 14 amino acids. The germline V gene encodes CDR1 MNHNY and CDR2 SVGAGI (reference sequence). The CDR3 sequence: CASMLRQRNTEAFF. The CDR3 DNA is TGTGCCAGCATGCTAAGACAGCGAAACACTGAAGCTTTCTTT.

This clonotype was observed a few times. The V call is TRBV4-1, the J call TRBJ1-1; D is ambiguous. Deletions cut 3 bases from V and 6 bases from J, with 23 bases between. Germline V lookup: CDR1 MGHRA, CDR2 YSYEKL. The length of the CDR3 is 17 residues. CDR3 loop: CASSHSSAGVQSAEAFF. In DNA, the CDR3 is TGCGCCAGCAGCCATTCCTCTGCCGGGGTTCAAAGCGCTGAAGCTTTCTTT.

This clonotype was seen at least ten times. The chain uses TRBV12-3 or TRBV12-4 and TRBJ1-5; the D gene is possibly TRBD1 (5 bases). The V and J ends lost 3 bases and 4 bases respectively, with 7 bases between them. The CDR3 sequence is 13 residues long. CDR3 DNA sequence: TGTGCCAGCAGTTTCCCAGGGAATCAGCCCCAGCATTTT. It translates to CASSFPGNQPQHF.

The CDR3 loop reads CASSEPGAREQYF. The CDR3 DNA sequence: TGTGCCAGCTCGGAGCCCGGGGCTCGGGAGCAGTACTTC. The gene calls are TRBV18 and TRBJ2-7, with D tentatively TRBD1 or TRBD2 (5 bases each). V was cut by 6 bases and J by 7 bases, with 16 bases left in between. This CDR3 region has 13 residues. CDR1 and CDR2 from the germline V gene are KGHSH and LQKENI. The full variable domain, in which reference TRBV18 and TRBJ2-7 provide the parts outside the CDR3, is NAGVMQNPRHLVRRRGQEARLRCSPMKGHSHVYWYRQLPEEGLKFMVYLQKENIIDESGMPKERFSAEFPKEGPSILRIQQVVRGDSAAYFCASSEPGAREQYFGPGTRLTVT.

The rearrangement uses TRBV24-1 and TRBJ2-5, with D perhaps being TRBD1 or TRBD2 (5 bases each). Germline V gene sequence: CDR1 KGHDR, CDR2 SFDVKD. This CDR3 is built from 16 residues. Trimming stripped 1 base from V and 3 bases from J, with 14 bases between. Here the CDR3 reads CATSDFRGASKETQYF. Here the CDR3 DNA reads TGTGCCACCAGTGATTTTAGGGGAGCCTCAAAAGAGACCCAGTACTTC.

The V call is TRBV6-6, the J call TRBJ2-5; a weak D match, TRBD1 (6 bases). Trimming removed 2 bases at V and 4 bases at J, with 11 bases between. Germline-derived CDR1 and CDR2 are MNHNY and SVGAGI (reference sequence). The CDR3 has 14 residues. The CDR3 sequence: CASSYRTVTETQYF. The DNA for the CDR3 is TGTGCCAGCAGTTACAGGACAGTCACAGAGACCCAGTACTTC.

The chain uses TRBV29-1 and TRBJ2-5, with D unclear. Germline lookup yields CDR1 SQVTM and CDR2 ANQGSEA. There are 12 residues in the CDR3. V lost 3 bases, J lost 0 bases, and 5 bases lay in between. Written as DNA, the CDR3 is TGCAGCGTTGAGGCCAACCAAGAGACCCAGTACTTC. Protein sequence: CSVEANQETQYF. The whole variable domain, remainder taken from reference TRBV29-1 and TRBJ2-5, is SAVISQKPSRDICQRGTSLTIQCQVDSQVTMMFWYRQQPGQSLTLIATANQGSEATYESGFVIDKFPISRPNLTFSTLTVSNMSPEDSSIYLCSVEANQETQYFGPGTRLLVL.

This clonotype was counted between two and nine times. The rearrangement joins TRBV4-1 to TRBJ1-1; TRBD1 might be the D (6 bases). Germline CDR1 MGHRA, CDR2 YSYEKL. V lost 4 bases, J lost 1 base, and 10 bases lay in between. The CDR3 has 14 residues. CDR3 in DNA: TGCGCCAGCAGCCTTAACAGGGCGAACACTGAAGCTTTCTTT. The encoded protein is CASSLNRANTEAFF.

This clonotype has only a few counts. The chain carries TRBV7-9 and TRBJ2-7; 11 bases fit TRBD2. V shed 3 bases, J shed 5 bases, and the junction held 15 bases outside the gene matches. Per germline, CDR1 SEHNR and CDR2 FQNEAQ (reference sequence). The CDR3 contains 18 residues. Here the CDR3 DNA reads TGTGCCAGCAGCTTCGCGGGTCTAGCGGGAGGTGGTGTCGACGAGCAGTACTTC. Translation: CASSFAGLAGGGVDEQYF.

This clonotype was found a few times. CDR3: CASSPAMWGGEQYF. Written as DNA, the CDR3 is TGCGCCAGCAGCCCAGCCATGTGGGGTGGCGAGCAGTACTTC. The chain uses TRBV5-1 and TRBJ2-7, with D uncertain. This CDR3 is 14 amino acids long. V lost 4 bases and J lost 6, with 17 bases in between. Germline V lookup: CDR1 SGHRS, CDR2 YFSETQ.

This clonotype was detected a few times. This chain links TRBV5-1 with TRBJ1-1; 8 bases agree with TRBD1. The ends lost 4 bases at V and 5 bases at J; junction bases unmatched: 7. The CDR3 is made up of 14 amino acids. Per germline, CDR1 SGHRS and CDR2 YFSETQ. The CDR3 loop is CASSTGQGETEAFF. The CDR3 DNA is TGCGCCAGCAGCACCGGACAGGGTGAAACTGAAGCTTTCTTT. The full variable domain, completed using reference TRBV5-1 and TRBJ1-1, is KAGVTQTPRYLIKTRGQQVTLSCSPISGHRSVSWYQQTPGQGLQFLFEYFSETQRNKGNFPGRFSGRQFSNSRSEMNVSTLELGDSALYLCASSTGQGETEAFFGQGTRLTVV.

The chain has TRBV5-5 and TRBJ2-7, with D possibly matching TRBD1 (5 bases). CDR3 length: 13 amino acids. Looked up from germline, CDR1 is SGHKS and CDR2 is YYEKEE (reference sequence). V lost 4 bases and J 3 bases, leaving 11 bases between the germline ends. Here the CDR3 reads CASSPSDIYEQYF. CDR3 in DNA: TGTGCCAGCAGCCCCTCGGACATCTACGAGCAGTACTTC.

In this sample, this clonotype turned up many times. V usage is TRBV7-9 and J usage is TRBJ1-3, with 8 bases fitting TRBD1. CDR3 size: 15 residues. Losses at the gene ends were 4 bases for V and 2 bases for J; bases not matched to a gene: 4. From germline, CDR1 is SEHNR and CDR2 FQNEAQ (reference sequence). DNA for the CDR3: TGTGCCAGCAGCTCGCAGGGGGCGGCTGGAAACACCATATATTTT. Its translation: CASSSQGAAGNTIYF.

Many counts were recorded for this clonotype. The rearrangement joins TRBV5-1 to TRBJ2-4; weak D call: TRBD2 (6 bases). CDR1 is SGHRS and CDR2 is YFSETQ in the germline V gene. The CDR3 has 19 residues. Between the trimmed V and J ends, which lost 4 bases and 0 bases, there was a span of 23 bases. CDR3 region: CASSGGSGRGTLAKNIQYF. The CDR3 nucleotides read TGCGCCAGCAGCGGAGGTAGCGGTCGGGGAACTTTAGCCAAAAACATTCAGTACTTC.

There are many counts of this clonotype. This chain links TRBV12-3 or TRBV12-4 with TRBJ1-3; D is perhaps TRBD1 (5 bases). CDR3 length: 15 residues. V dropped 8 bases and J dropped 6 bases, with 20 bases sitting between them. The CDR3 DNA sequence: TGTGCCAGCGGCTACGCGGGGGGAGTCCCAAACACCATATATTTT. As protein: CASGYAGGVPNTIYF.

The CDR3 sequence: CASSRTGGREGYTF. DNA of the CDR3: TGTGCCAGCAGCCGTACAGGGGGCAGAGAGGGCTACACCTTC. The chain employs TRBV9 and TRBJ1-2, with 9 nucleotides matching TRBD1. V lost 4 bases, J lost 8 bases, and 9 bases stayed unmatched. In germline, CDR1 is SGDLS, CDR2 YYNGEE. The CDR3 runs to 14 residues.

The rearrangement joins TRBV10-1 to TRBJ2-7; 7 positions agree with TRBD1. Germline V lookup: CDR1 WNHNN, CDR2 SYGVQD (reference sequence). The CDR3 spans 14 residues. Unmatched junction bases numbered 8, after V lost 6 bases and J lost 3 bases. CDR3 in amino acids: CASRVTSGGYEQYF. The DNA for the CDR3 is TGCGCCAGCAGGGTTACCTCAGGGGGCTACGAGCAGTACTTC.

Comment on this clonotype: A much bigger clone sits one base away, suggesting this may be a read error. The rearrangement uses TRBV12-2 and TRBJ2-2; TRBD1, the D gene given by the table, was not confirmed from the DNA. TRBV12-2 counts as a pseudogene. The CDR3 is 16 amino acids. The CDR3 sequence is CASRSRQATNTGELFF. CDR3 DNA sequence: TGTGCAAGTCGCTCCCGGCAGGCCACGAACACCGGGGAGCTGTTTTTT.

This chain connects TRBV2 to TRBJ2-2; 8 bases match TRBD1. J gave up 4 bases and V 6 bases, and 7 bases lay outside the gene matches. The V gene's germline CDR1 is SNHLY and CDR2 FYNNEI. The CDR3 extends over 15 amino acids. The CDR3 DNA reads TGTGCCAGCAGCCTCCTACAGGGGGGCACCGGGGAGCTGTTTTTT. Translating gives CASSLLQGGTGELFF.

This clonotype showed up many times. The chain joins TRBV20-1 to TRBJ1-1, with D unclear. Germline V gives CDR1 DFQATT, CDR2 SNEGSKA (reference sequence). There are 14 residues in the CDR3. V lost 6 bases and J lost 0, with 14 bases in between. CDR3 coding DNA: TGCAGTGCCCGTCAGGCTGGACTGAACACTGAAGCTTTCTTT. Translation gives CSARQAGLNTEAFF.

This clonotype has a count of ten or more. The rearrangement uses TRBV6-2 or TRBV6-3 and TRBJ2-3; D tentatively reads TRBD1 or TRBD2 (5 bases each). CDR3 length: 14 residues. V lost 8 bases to trimming and J lost 5 bases, with 17 bases between them. CDR1 and CDR2 from the germline V gene are MNHEY and SVGEGT. The DNA of the CDR3 is TGTGCCAGCGTCGACCGGGACCCTCGAGATACGCAGTATTTT. It yields the protein CASVDRDPRDTQYF.

The sample holds many counts of this clonotype. This rearrangement joins TRBV19 to TRBJ2-1; TRBD2 matches at 10 bases. The CDR3 totals 16 residues. Germline CDR1 LNHDA, CDR2 SQIVND (reference sequence). Trimming cost V 7 bases and J 5 bases; bases outside gene matches: 11. The CDR3 DNA sequence: TGTGCCAGTACCTCCCGGACTAGCGGAGGAAACAATGAGCAGTTCTTC. Translating it yields CASTSRTSGGNNEQFF.

This clonotype was counted a few times. J is TRBJ2-3 and V is TRBV5-1, with D possibly matching TRBD2 (5 bases). CDR3 length equals 15 residues. Germline V lookup: CDR1 SGHRS, CDR2 YFSETQ. Trimming cost V 0 bases and J 9 bases, with 17 bases left between them. DNA for the CDR3: TGCGCCAGCAGCTTGGCGGGGTCATATCCGGGGACGCAGTATTTT. Residues: CASSLAGSYPGTQYF.

This clonotype occurred a few times. J is TRBJ2-2 and V is TRBV7-9; tentatively, D is TRBD1 or TRBD2 (6 bases each). The CDR3 loop spans 16 amino acids. Germline V gives CDR1 SEHNR, CDR2 FQNEAQ (reference sequence). Trimming took 3 bases from V and 3 from J, leaving 14 bases between them. The CDR3 loop is CASSFSRGGDTGELFF. CDR3 DNA: TGTGCCAGCAGCTTTAGCAGGGGCGGGGACACCGGGGAGCTGTTTTTT.

The V call is TRBV5-6, the J call TRBJ2-1; the match to TRBD1 covers 9 bases. The V gene's germline CDR1 is SGHDT and CDR2 YYEEEE. CDR3 length: 14 amino acids. Trimming at V came to 5 bases and at J to 5 bases, leaving 5 bases not matched to a gene. CDR3 DNA sequence: TGTGCCAGCAGACGGACAGGGGACCACAATGAGCAGTTCTTC. Translated: CASRRTGDHNEQFF.

This clonotype was seen many times. This chain connects TRBV5-1 to TRBJ2-3, with 7 positions matching TRBD1. Germline CDR1 SGHRS, CDR2 YFSETQ. V was pared by 2 bases and J by 1 base, with 7 bases of the junction left unmatched. This CDR3 spans 16 amino acids. As DNA, the CDR3 is TGCGCCAGCAGCTTTACCGGGACAGAGGGCACAGATACGCAGTATTTT. It encodes CASSFTGTEGTDTQYF.

This clonotype showed up many times. The V and J genes are TRBV30 and TRBJ1-1; D gene ambiguous. The V end was cut by 3 bases, the J end by 1 base, with 6 bases between. The CDR3 is 12 residues long. Germline CDR1 GTSNPN, CDR2 SVGIG (reference sequence). CDR3 loop: CAWRPQNTEAFF. For the CDR3, the DNA is TGTGCCTGGAGACCGCAGAACACTGAAGCTTTCTTT.